The clone carrying this T cell receptor beta chain was seen repeatedly, ten times or more. At one of its ends the junction is not consistent with the germline gene, which may arise from a read error. MiXCR was run by TCRdb on the multiplex PCR reads, yielding one entry per CDR3 protein. The sample lists about 180,000 distinct CDR3 sequences, approximately 30% occurring once. This sample stems from a study of breast tumors, draining lymph nodes, adjacent tissues. Germline CDR1 and CDR2: ENHRY and SYGVKD. This CDR3 has 15 amino acids. The lymph nodes were axillary draining lymph nodes from breast cancer patients.

The TCR sequence derives from a female donor with breast cancer. Some clones in this sample may be carry-over from other donors' samples. The sample comprised axillary lymph node tissue. This chain connects TRBV10-3 to TRBJ2-1; D gene uncertain. CDR3 DNA: TGTGCCATCGGTAGTTACACCTCGTCCTACGATGAGCAGTTCTTC. Encoded protein: CAIGSYTSSYDEQFF.